The rows below give T cell receptor beta chains drawn from one sample of a study of a mutant IDH1 vaccine in newly diagnosed glioma. No antigen has been assigned to these receptors. Profiled with immunoSEQ multiplex PCR; TCRdb holds only in-frame clones, not every one. Here the sample spans over 80,000 clones, about 81% being singletons. The sample in question was PBMCs, obtained from a glioma patient whose treatment included an IDH1 peptide vaccine. Source of these receptors: a man in his forties with glioma. CDR3s include the opening cysteine and the closing phenylalanine or tryptophan. A D gene is named only where the DNA matches it firmly. Expanded clones get a size class; other rows say once, few or many, or leave the size out.

J gene	clone size	V gene	D gene	CDR3 DNA	CDR3 protein
TRBJ2-1	-	TRBV7-3	TRBD2	TGTGCCAGCAGCTCCCGGGGTAGCGGGAGGGCCGACAATGAGCAGTTCTTC	CASSSRGSGRADNEQFF
TRBJ1-2	-	TRBV5-4	TRBD1	TGTGCCAGCAGCTTGGTTGGGACAGGGGCCTATGGCTACACCTTC	CASSLVGTGAYGYTF
TRBJ2-7	-	TRBV5-4	TRBD2	TGTGCCAGCAGCCACCTAGCGGGGGGTCCCTACGAGCAGTACTTC	CASSHLAGGPYEQYF
TRBJ1-3	-	TRBV28	-	TGTGCCAGCATCCTCTCAGGAGGGTCCGGAAACACCATATATTTT	CASILSGGSGNTIYF
TRBJ2-7	-	TRBV4-3	-	TGCGCCAGCAGCCAAGATTTGTTGGACTACGAGCAGTACTTC	CASSQDLLDYEQYF
TRBJ2-7	-	TRBV6-1	TRBD2	TGTGCCAGCAGTGGACTAGGACTAGCGGGAGTGGGAGAGCAGTACTTC	CASSGLGLAGVGEQYF
TRBJ2-3	few	TRBV10-3	TRBD2	TGTGCCATCAGAGGACTAGGTAGCACAGATACGCAGTATTTT	CAIRGLGSTDTQYF
TRBJ2-1	once	TRBV4-3	-	TGCGCCAGCAGCCAAGAGGGCACCCGCTCCTACAATGAGCAGTTCTTC	CASSQEGTRSYNEQFF
TRBJ2-5	-	TRBV4-1	TRBD2	TGCGCCAGCAGCGTACTATCGGGGGGAGGAGAGACCCAGTACTTC	CASSVLSGGGETQYF
TRBJ1-1	-	TRBV2	-	TGTGCCAGCAGTGAAATCAGGGTACTGATGAACACTGAAGCTTTCTTT	CASSEIRVLMNTEAFF
TRBJ1-2	-	TRBV2	-	TGTGCCAGCAGTCCGACGACAGGTCCTATCGGCTACACCTTC	CASSPTTGPIGYTF
TRBJ2-1	-	TRBV14	-	TGTGCCAGCAGCCCCCGAAAGGGGGTCGGAACCCTCTCCTACAATGAGCAGTTCTTC	CASSPRKGVGTLSYNEQFF
TRBJ1-4	few	TRBV29-1	-	TGCAGCGTTGATCTAGGAGAAAAACTGTTTTTT	CSVDLGEKLFF
TRBJ1-1	few	TRBV5-4	-	TGTGCCAGCAGCTTGAAAATGAACACTGAAGCTTTCTTT	CASSLKMNTEAFF
TRBJ1-4	-	TRBV18	-	TGTGCCAGCTCACCACCGCGACAGCGAGGAGCAACTAATGAAAAACTGTTTTTT	CASSPPRQRGATNEKLFF
TRBJ2-6	-	TRBV6-4	TRBD2	TGTGCCAGCAGTGAGCGGGGGGGACATGGGGCCAACGTCCTGACTTTC	CASSERGGHGANVLTF